These 19 T cell receptor beta chains were sequenced from one sample in a study of blood T cell repertoires in COVID-19. Sequencing was performed with immunoSEQ multiplex PCR; in TCRdb, only in-frame clones are kept and a portion is missing. The sample yields about 150,000 clones, 75% to 85% seen once. Source material: peripheral blood. These receptors were obtained from a woman aged 60-75 years with COVID-19, enrolled during active disease.

The chain employs TRBV4-1 and TRBJ1-4, with a tentative D call TRBD1 (5 bases). Germline V gene lookup returns CDR1 MGHRA and CDR2 YSYEKL. V was clipped by 1 base and J by 10 bases, with 13 bases between them. CDR3 length: 14 amino acids. The CDR3 DNA reads TGCGCCAGCAGCCAAGTCAGGGATGAGGTAAAACTGTTTTTT. Translating it yields CASSQVRDEVKLFF.

The V gene is TRBV7-3, the J gene TRBJ2-3; TRBD2 agrees at 13 bases. In germline, CDR1 is SGHTA, CDR2 FQGTGA. The CDR3 consists of 17 residues. The J segment lost 4 bases and the V segment lost 5 bases, leaving 9 bases of the junction unmatched. The CDR3 DNA is TGTGCCAGCAGCATTGGACTAGCGGGAGATTTTTCAGATACGCAGTATTTT. Residues: CASSIGLAGDFSDTQYF. Combining the CDR3 with reference TRBV7-3 and TRBJ2-3 gives the whole variable domain GAGVSQTPSNKVTEKGKYVELRCDPISGHTALYWYRQSLGQGPEFLIYFQGTGAADDSGLPNDRFFAVRPEGSVSTLKIQRTERGDSAVYLCASSIGLAGDFSDTQYFGPGTRLTVL.

This chain connects TRBV27 to TRBJ1-2; unclear D gene. CDR1 and CDR2 from the germline V gene are MNHEY and SMNVEV (reference sequence). The CDR3 is made up of 12 amino acids. With 4 bases removed from V and 8 bases from J, the gap between germline ends came to 11 bases. The CDR3: CASSSYPEGYTF. CDR3 DNA sequence: TGTGCCAGCAGTTCGTATCCGGAGGGCTACACCTTC.

The chain recombines TRBV24-1 with TRBJ2-7; tentatively, D is TRBD1 (6 bases). Germline V gene sequence: CDR1 KGHDR, CDR2 SFDVKD. Trimming shortened V by 6 bases and J by 2 bases, and 13 bases separated the two germline ends. The CDR3 extends over 14 amino acids. DNA of the CDR3: TGTGCCACCAGTAACCGGACAGCTCCCTACGAGCAGTACGTC. This encodes CATSNRTAPYEQYV.

This chain joins TRBV20-1 and TRBJ1-1; maybe TRBD1 (6 bases). Germline V gives CDR1 DFQATT, CDR2 SNEGSKA (reference sequence). The length of the CDR3 is 14 residues. The germline V and J ends were trimmed by 3 bases and 6 bases, with 17 bases remaining between them. CDR3 sequence reads: CSASATGLSSEAFF. The DNA of the CDR3 is TGCAGTGCTAGTGCTACAGGGCTTTCTTCTGAAGCTTTCTTT.

In this sample, this clone turned up once. The chain combines TRBV5-8 with TRBJ1-5; 7 bases line up with TRBD1. Per germline, CDR1 SGHTS and CDR2 YDEGEE. With 0 bases clipped from V and 9 bases from J, the junction kept 6 bases outside the gene matches. This CDR3 has 14 amino acids. CDR3 amino acids: CASSLDQGVGPQHF. DNA for the CDR3: TGTGCCAGCAGCTTGGATCAGGGGGTCGGGCCCCAGCATTTT.

J is TRBJ2-7 and V is TRBV19; D is ambiguous. The length of the CDR3 is 13 residues. Trimming took off 1 base at V and 3 bases at J, with 7 bases between the two ends. Germline assignment: CDR1 LNHDA and CDR2 SQIVND (reference sequence). The CDR3 region is CASSIAPGYEQYV. DNA for the CDR3: TGTGCCAGTAGTATAGCTCCGGGCTACGAGCAGTACGTC.

The rearrangement uses TRBV3-1 (or the pseudogene TRBV3-2) and TRBJ1-6; 9 bases are shared with TRBD1. The CDR3 runs 15 residues. CDR1 and CDR2 (germline): LGHDT, YNNKEL (reference sequence). The junction had 5 bases not matched to a gene; V was cut back by 2 bases and J by 9 bases. Here the CDR3 reads CASSQTGGASSPLHF. The CDR3 bases are TGTGCCAGCAGCCAAACAGGGGGCGCAAGTTCACCCCTCCACTTT.

The chain recombines TRBV6-5 with TRBJ1-2, with D perhaps TRBD1 (5 bases). V lost 7 bases and J 6 bases, leaving 18 bases between the germline ends. This CDR3 has 14 amino acids. Germline loops: CDR1 MNHEY, CDR2 SVGAGI. CDR3 in amino acids: CASKKGLLGDGYTF. The CDR3, as DNA: TGTGCCAGCAAGAAGGGACTCCTTGGGGATGGCTACACCTTC.

The chain recombines TRBV9 with TRBJ1-1; D remains unclear. Looked up from germline, CDR1 is SGDLS and CDR2 is YYNGEE. CDR3 size: 13 residues. V lost 0 bases to trimming and J lost 3 bases, with 6 bases between them. The CDR3 nucleotides are TGTGCCAGCAGCGTAGCAGCGGACACTGAAGCTTTCTTT. Translation gives CASSVAADTEAFF.

The CDR3 protein is CASNPLRTLEGYGYTF. The CDR3 DNA follows: TGTGCCAGCAACCCCCTTCGAACCCTGGAGGGCTATGGCTACACCTTC. The chain uses TRBV7-8 and TRBJ1-2; D remains ambiguous. The germline V gene has CDR1 SGHVS and CDR2 FQNEAQ. CDR3 length: 16 amino acids. The ends were cut back, 7 bases at V and 4 bases at J, with 22 bases in the middle.

The count of this clone is one. The rearrangement links TRBV7-3 to TRBJ1-2; 7 bases are a match to TRBD1. Trimming cost V 5 bases and J 2 bases; bases outside gene matches: 2. CDR3 size: 13 residues. From germline, CDR1 is SGHTA and CDR2 FQGTGA. The CDR3 bases are TGTGCCAGCAGCCCGGACAGGAACTATGGCTACACCTTC. Translating gives CASSPDRNYGYTF.

The rearrangement joins TRBV6-6 to TRBJ1-6; D possibly corresponds to TRBD1 (6 bases). CDR1 and CDR2 from the germline V gene are MNHNY and SVGAGI (reference sequence). The CDR3 spans 16 residues. Trimming stripped 5 bases from V and 6 bases from J, with 17 bases between. The CDR3 region is CASSKLRQEVNSPLHF. CDR3 nucleotides: TGTGCCAGCAGTAAGCTAAGACAGGAGGTTAATTCACCCCTCCACTTT.

Concerning this clone: Different DNA sequences within this sample yield the same CDR3. The genes are TRBV2 and TRBJ1-5; D remains ambiguous. The germline V and J ends were trimmed by 1 base and 1 base, with 8 bases remaining between them. Germline V CDR1 and CDR2: SNHLY, FYNNEI. CDR3 length: 15 amino acids. This CDR3 reads CASSEGRGSNQPQHF. CDR3 nucleotides: TGTGCCAGCAGTGAAGGCCGAGGGAGCAATCAGCCCCAGCATTTT.

V and J are TRBV6-5 and TRBJ1-2; tentatively, D is TRBD1 (5 bases). The CDR3 consists of 14 residues. The V end was cut by 7 bases, the J end by 4 bases, with 16 bases between. Germline CDR1 MNHEY, CDR2 SVGAGI. CDR3: CASTPRVGRYGYTF. CDR3 nucleotide sequence: TGTGCCAGCACCCCCCGGGTGGGGCGCTATGGCTACACCTTC.

This sequence joins TRBV7-9 and TRBJ2-7; D gene uncertain. This CDR3 is 15 amino acids long. Trimming cost V 5 bases and J 7 bases, with 21 bases left between them. Germline V gives CDR1 SEHNR, CDR2 FQNEAQ (reference sequence). The CDR3, as DNA: TGTGCCAGCAGCCCGTGGTTGTCCGCTATTAATGAGCAGTACTTC. Protein product: CASSPWLSAINEQYF.

The chain has TRBV7-9 and TRBJ2-2, with TRBD1 matching over 8 bases. The CDR3 contains 15 residues. The V gene's germline CDR1 is SEHNR and CDR2 FQNEAQ (reference sequence). Trimming took 5 bases from V and 5 from J; bases not matched to a gene: 7. CDR3: CASSPDRVRTGELFF. The CDR3 coding sequence is TGTGCCAGCAGCCCGGACAGGGTTAGGACCGGGGAGCTGTTTTTT.

This clone was seen more than once but under ten times. The chain carries TRBV18 and TRBJ2-1; TRBD2 is a possible D gene (5 bases). This CDR3 is 13 amino acids long. V was cut by 6 bases and J by 9 bases, with 15 bases left in between. Germline V CDR1 and CDR2: KGHSH, LQKENI. CDR3 sequence reads: CASSPLLGSEQFF. CDR3 bases: TGTGCCAGCTCCCCGCTACTAGGTAGTGAGCAGTTCTTC. The whole variable domain, remainder taken from reference TRBV18 and TRBJ2-1, is NAGVMQNPRHLVRRRGQEARLRCSPMKGHSHVYWYRQLPEEGLKFMVYLQKENIIDESGMPKERFSAEFPKEGPSILRIQQVVRGDSAAYFCASSPLLGSEQFFGPGTRLTVL.

This clone was counted only a few times. The chain uses TRBV5-1 and TRBJ2-5, with 7 bases matching TRBD2. This CDR3 is built from 16 residues. Germline V CDR1 and CDR2: SGHRS, YFSETQ. The J segment lost 5 bases and the V segment lost 5 bases, leaving 15 bases of the junction unmatched. In DNA, the CDR3 is TGCGCCAGCAGGACGTCACGGGGGGTTCCATGGGAGACCCAGTACTTC. This sequence encodes CASRTSRGVPWETQYF. Supplemented by reference TRBV5-1 and TRBJ2-5, the full variable domain reads KAGVTQTPRYLIKTRGQQVTLSCSPISGHRSVSWYQQTPGQGLQFLFEYFSETQRNKGNFPGRFSGRQFSNSRSEMNVSTLELGDSALYLCASRTSRGVPWETQYFGPGTRLLVL.